The rows below give T cell receptor beta chains drawn from one sample of a study of T cells after posttransplantation cyclophosphamide. Repertoires were generated with immunoSEQ multiplex PCR, while TCRdb's copy carries only in-frame clones and drops some. The sample holds approximately 39,000 clones, and no clone turns up only once. Input material: PBMCs. Receptors were obtained from a girl aged 5 to 17 in good health, CMV-negative, and a related stem cell transplant donor. The CDR3 runs from the conserved cysteine through the conserved F or W. D genes are given only for firm matches. For some rows the clone size is stated as once, few or many, or as a class when expanded; others skip it.

V: TRBV6-4; size: -; J: TRBJ1-5; D: -; DNA: TGTGCCAGCACGGGGAGCAATCAGCCCCAGCATTTT; CDR3: CASTGSNQPQHF
V: TRBV4-3; size: few; J: TRBJ2-1; D: TRBD2; DNA: TGCGCCAGCAGCCAAGATTCTTCCGCTAGCGGGAGGATTAGGAAGTTCTTC; CDR3: CASSQDSSASGRIRKFF
V: TRBV28; size: few; J: TRBJ2-5; D: -; DNA: TGTGCCAGCAGGGACTCAGAGACCCAGTACTTC; CDR3: CASRDSETQYF
V: TRBV27; size: few; J: TRBJ1-6; D: -; DNA: TGTGCCAGCAGTTTTGAGACCCCCGGGGGACCCCTCCACTTT; CDR3: CASSFETPGGPLHF
V: TRBV27; size: few; J: TRBJ2-7; D: -; DNA: TGTGCCAGCCGATCGGGACGGCGGGTAGGGGGCTACGAGCAGTACTTC; CDR3: CASRSGRRVGGYEQYF
V: TRBV5-1; size: many; J: TRBJ1-2; D: TRBD1; DNA: TGCGCCAGCAGTACCGGGACAGGGGTCTATGGCTACACCTTC; CDR3: CASSTGTGVYGYTF
V: TRBV6-5; size: -; J: TRBJ2-7; D: TRBD1; DNA: TGTGCCAGCAGTCAATACAGGGGGCTGGGGGAGCAGTACTTC; CDR3: CASSQYRGLGEQYF
V: TRBV6-6; size: -; J: TRBJ1-1; D: -; DNA: TGTGCCAGCAGCCCAGGGGCGAGTCACACTGAAGCTTTCTTT; CDR3: CASSPGASHTEAFF
V: TRBV5-8; size: few; J: TRBJ2-5; D: TRBD1; DNA: TGTGCCAGCAGCTCCGGACCGACAGGGGTGGAGACCCAGTACTTC; CDR3: CASSSGPTGVETQYF
V: TRBV11-2; size: few; J: TRBJ2-7; D: -; DNA: TGTGCCAGCAGCTTAGTTCGGACACCCGCCTACGAGCAGTACTTC; CDR3: CASSLVRTPAYEQYF
V: TRBV10-3; size: many; J: TRBJ2-1; D: TRBD2; DNA: TGTGCCATCAGTTTACTAGCGGGAGATAATGAGCAGTTCTTC; CDR3: CAISLLAGDNEQFF
V: TRBV4-1; size: few; J: TRBJ2-7; D: TRBD2; DNA: TGCGCCAGCAGCCAAGATACTAGCGAGGGCGAGCAGTACTTC; CDR3: CASSQDTSEGEQYF
V: TRBV27; size: many; J: TRBJ1-6; D: -; DNA: TGTGCCAGCAGTTTAGGGGGGACACCCCTCCACTTT; CDR3: CASSLGGTPLHF
V: TRBV7-3; size: few; J: TRBJ1-6; D: -; DNA: TGTGCCAGCAGCTTAAACAGGGATGGGAATTCACCCCTCCACTTT; CDR3: CASSLNRDGNSPLHF
V: TRBV5-1; size: many; J: TRBJ2-3; D: -; DNA: TGCGCCAGCAGCTTGGAGAGGGCAACAGATACGCAGTATTTT; CDR3: CASSLERATDTQYF
V: TRBV20-1; size: many; J: TRBJ2-1; D: -; DNA: TGCAGTGCTAGCTCCCCCAGGGAGCAGTTCTTC; CDR3: CSASSPREQFF
V: TRBV7-9; size: few; J: TRBJ1-6; D: -; DNA: TGTGCCAGCAGCCGATCAGGGTCCAGACTCGATTCACCCCTCCACTTT; CDR3: CASSRSGSRLDSPLHF
V: TRBV29-1; size: many; J: TRBJ1-2; D: -; DNA: TGCAGCGTTACACACGCGGGCATGGGCGGCTACACCTTC; CDR3: CSVTHAGMGGYTF
V: TRBV6-5; size: many; J: TRBJ2-5; D: -; DNA: TGTGCCAGCAATGGAGGAGAGACCCAGTACTTC; CDR3: CASNGGETQYF
V: TRBV4-1; size: many; J: TRBJ1-1; D: -; DNA: TGCGCCAGCAGCCAAGAACGACTACGGAGGATTGAAGCTTTCTTT; CDR3: CASSQERLRRIEAFF
V: TRBV29-1; size: many; J: TRBJ2-7; D: TRBD1; DNA: TGCAGCGTTGGGACAGGGAAAAGCTCCTACGAGCAGTACTTC; CDR3: CSVGTGKSSYEQYF
V: TRBV5-5; size: -; J: TRBJ2-3; D: TRBD2; DNA: TGTGCCAGCAGTGCCGCGGGGTTGAGCGGGGGGAGGGATACGCAGTATTTT; CDR3: CASSAAGLSGGRDTQYF
V: TRBV11-1; size: many; J: TRBJ1-1; D: TRBD1; DNA: TGTGCCAGCAGCCAGACAGGGAGGAACACTGAAGCTTTCTTT; CDR3: CASSQTGRNTEAFF
V: TRBV6-5; size: many; J: TRBJ1-1; D: TRBD1; DNA: TGTGCCAGCAGCAACACAGGGGGAGGGACTGAAGCTTTCTTT; CDR3: CASSNTGGGTEAFF
V: TRBV27; size: many; J: TRBJ1-2; D: -; DNA: TGTGCCAGCAGTCGTCAGGGTGGGGTGAACTATGGCTACACCTTC; CDR3: CASSRQGGVNYGYTF
V: TRBV9; size: many; J: TRBJ2-3; D: TRBD1; DNA: TGTGCCAGCAGCGCCTACGTCCCGGGACAGGGCTCCACAGATACGCAGTATTTT; CDR3: CASSAYVPGQGSTDTQYF
V: TRBV5-6; size: many; J: TRBJ2-7; D: TRBD1; DNA: TGTGCCAGCAGCCGATGGACAGGAATACTCTCCTACGAGCAGTACTTC; CDR3: CASSRWTGILSYEQYF
V: TRBV5-1; size: few; J: TRBJ1-6; D: TRBD1; DNA: TGCGCCAGCAGCTTCGTCCAGGGGGCGAACAATTCACCCCTCCACTTT; CDR3: CASSFVQGANNSPLHF
V: TRBV10-1; size: many; J: TRBJ2-3; D: -; DNA: TGCGCCAGCAGCGACAACAGGGACGGTGCAGATACGCAGTATTTT; CDR3: CASSDNRDGADTQYF
V: TRBV30; size: -; J: TRBJ2-2; D: -; DNA: TGTGCCTGGACTCGAGGGGGTTCTGGGGAGCTGTTTTTT; CDR3: CAWTRGGSGELFF
V: TRBV19; size: many; J: TRBJ2-7; D: -; DNA: TGTGCCAGTAGTATCGGGGGTGGCTCCTACGAGCAGTACTTC; CDR3: CASSIGGGSYEQYF
V: TRBV7-3; size: -; J: TRBJ2-5; D: -; DNA: TGTGCCAGCAGCTCGGGGTATCCGGAAACGGTAAGCCAGTACTTC; CDR3: CASSSGYPETVSQYF
V: TRBV7-2; size: many; J: TRBJ1-1; D: -; DNA: TGTGCCAGCAGCTTAGTTCGGGGGGCGAACACTGAAGCTTTCTTT; CDR3: CASSLVRGANTEAFF
V: TRBV5-1; size: few; J: TRBJ1-2; D: -; DNA: TGCGCCAGCAGCTTGGATGGGGGCAACTATGGCTACACCTTC; CDR3: CASSLDGGNYGYTF
V: TRBV10-3; size: many; J: TRBJ1-5; D: TRBD1; DNA: TGTGCCACCACCGTTCAGGGGGATCAGCCCCAGCATTTT; CDR3: CATTVQGDQPQHF
V: TRBV5-6; size: many; J: TRBJ1-2; D: -; DNA: TGTGCCAGCAGCTTCTGGGGAGGTAACTATGGCTACACCTTC; CDR3: CASSFWGGNYGYTF
V: TRBV5-1; size: few; J: TRBJ2-5; D: TRBD2; DNA: TGCGCCAGCAGCTCGGGGACTAGCGGACAAGAGACCCAGTACTTC; CDR3: CASSSGTSGQETQYF
V: TRBV5-1; size: -; J: TRBJ2-2; D: -; DNA: TGCGCCAGCGCCCCCGGGTCTTACGGGGCCGGGGAGCTGTTTTTT; CDR3: CASAPGSYGAGELFF
V: TRBV28; size: few; J: TRBJ2-7; D: -; DNA: TGTGCCAGCAGCTCTTTACCCGGGGGAGCTAGGGAGCAGTACTTC; CDR3: CASSSLPGGAREQYF
V: TRBV18; size: many; J: TRBJ2-1; D: -; DNA: TGTGCCAGCGAGATACTACCGTCCTACAATGAGCAGTTCTTC; CDR3: CASEILPSYNEQFF
V: TRBV13; size: -; J: TRBJ2-2; D: TRBD2; DNA: TGTGCCGGGCGGGAGGACACCGGGGAGCTGTTTTTT; CDR3: CAGREDTGELFF
V: TRBV5-6; size: many; J: TRBJ1-2; D: -; DNA: TGTGCCAGCAGCTTGGAAGTGAGCGTTCAGGGGTATGGCTACACCTTC; CDR3: CASSLEVSVQGYGYTF